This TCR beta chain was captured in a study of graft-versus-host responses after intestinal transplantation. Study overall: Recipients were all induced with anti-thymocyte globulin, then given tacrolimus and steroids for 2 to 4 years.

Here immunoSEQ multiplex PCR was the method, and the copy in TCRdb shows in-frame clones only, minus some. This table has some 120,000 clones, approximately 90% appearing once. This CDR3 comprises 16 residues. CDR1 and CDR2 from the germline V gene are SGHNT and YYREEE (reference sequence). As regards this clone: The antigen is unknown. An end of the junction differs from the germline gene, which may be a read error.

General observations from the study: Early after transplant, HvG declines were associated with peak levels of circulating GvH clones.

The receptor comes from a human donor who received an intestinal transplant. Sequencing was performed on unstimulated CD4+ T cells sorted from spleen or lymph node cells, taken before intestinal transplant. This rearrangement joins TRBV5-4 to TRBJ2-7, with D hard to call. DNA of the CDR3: TGTGCCAGCAGCTTGGGAGGAACAGCAAATCCAAATAGCCCGATCTTC. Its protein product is CASSLGGTANPNSPIF.